This TCR beta chain was identified in a study of blood T cell repertoires in COVID-19 (dated by TCRdb to between 2020 and 2021). Context from the whole study: The collaborator samples originated in the United States, Italy and Spain and spanned the acute and convalescent phases of COVID-19. The material from the prospective study consisted of cDNA or gDNA derived from T cells, B-cell-depleted T cells, or PBMCs. Deeply sampled blood TCRbeta repertoires from subjects exposed to, actively infected with, or recovered from COVID-19 were included in the dataset. The repertoires were released in a freely available public database meant as a resource for research on the immune response to SARS-CoV-2. The samples were drawn from two sources: the first 160 participants of the ongoing ImmuneRACE study, and fewer than 1,500 subjects contributed by 6 global collaborators. The sample metadata nearly always contained a de-identified subject ID, COVID-19 status, age in years and sex. Where HLA class I and class II types were available, the types were taken from metadata supplied by the sample provider, not from assay-based typing. What the study reported, not specific to this receptor: Clinical and demographic metadata were provided uncurated, with the amount varying by source and participant.

TCRbeta CDR3 regions were amplified from genomic DNA by means of the immunoSEQ Assay, a bias-controlled multiplex PCR. The published analysis was carried out like this. The number of nucleated cells in each sample was estimated from the amplification of reference gene primers within the assay. To quantify the absolute abundance of each unique TCRbeta CDR3 rearrangement, sequence reads were collapsed and filtered. Productive Simpson clonality was computed per sample as the square root of Simpson's diversity index over productive rearrangements. TCRdb re-hosts the immuneACCESS table, in-frame sequences only. Its copies lack some clones; in the studies checked, an unresolved V gene accounts for under half of them, and the cause for the rest is not known. For V, J and clone size, that table is used; D and trimming come from the DNA. Counted in this sample were 200,000 or so clones; roughly 89% of them appeared once. The top ten clonotypes cover 3% to 4.5% of the sample.

Points on this clone: Its antigen is currently not known. Per-base quality was not reported, and no clone a single base away is much larger than it.

Participants in the prospective study were aged roughly 18 to 100 years, lived in more than 20 United States geographic areas, and enrolled through a virtual design. Cohort assignment in the prospective study relied on participant-reported clinical history from a screening survey and a study questionnaire. Mobile phlebotomists in the prospective study collected whole blood, serum and a nasopharyngeal or oropharyngeal swab from every participant. Participants in the prospective study had the option to provide additional blood draws and questionnaires over a roughly 2-month period. Prospective study blood samples were shipped either frozen or at room temperature before DNA extraction. V loses 4 bases of germline sequence and J loses 12 bases, and the interval between the two ends is 16 bases. Via the germline V gene, CDR1 is SGHRS and CDR2 YFSETQ. There are 13 amino acids in the CDR3, from cysteine to phenylalanine inclusive. Solely the CDR3 DNA is kept, with 39 bases framed from the first base.

The chain is made from TRBV5-1 and TRBJ1-4, with the D gene not confidently named. Sequences were obtained from PBMCs or T cells enriched from blood (not recorded which). This clonotype was sampled from a woman aged 40 to 50 with acute COVID-19. The nucleotides are TGCGCCAGCAGCGTCACTCCTCGGGAGGAACTGTTTTTT. This yields the protein CASSVTPREELFF.